Below, one T cell receptor (beta chain) is given with its context. Its antigen is not known. Method: immunoSEQ multiplex PCR; TCRdb's copy keeps in-frame clones and lacks some. The table shows 85,000 or so clones, with 75% to 95% occurring only once. This sample is drawn from a study of T cell responses to AZD1222 COVID-19 vaccine. Study results and caveats: Baseline seropositives among AZD1222 recipients totaled only six or seven.

Germline-derived CDR1 and CDR2 are SGDLS and YYNGEE. The ends lost 3 bases at V and 1 base at J; junction bases unmatched: 3. The CDR3 length is 14 residues. Here the sequenced sample was peripheral blood, taken 28 days after the second AZD1222 dose. The rearrangement links TRBV9 to TRBJ1-1; 7 nucleotides line up with TRBD1. The clonotype was recovered from an adult who received the AZD1222 COVID-19 vaccine. As DNA, the CDR3 is TGTGCCAGCAGCGGTCGGGACAGGAACACTGAAGCTTTCTTT. This encodes CASSGRDRNTEAFF.